Reported below is one TCR beta chain. Original data processing: Amplification of reference gene primers provided the estimated nucleated cell counts. TCRdb's table, derived via immunoSEQ multiplex PCR, lists solely in-frame clones and lacks some. The D gene and trimming were derived from the DNA, and the V and J assignments and clone size from that table. There are about 180,000 clones in the sample; 70% to 85% occur only once, and around 16% lies in the top ten. The record originates from a study of blood T cell repertoires in COVID-19. Study-level information: Italy, Spain and the United States were the sources of the convalescent and acute COVID-19 samples.

Donors in Cohort 3 who had recovered were those with two negative PCRs, healthcare professional clearance, or resolution of their symptoms. V lost 6 bases and J 2 bases, leaving 11 bases between the germline ends. The CDR3 loop spans 14 amino acids. The germline CDR1 and CDR2 sequences are LNHDA and SQIVND (reference sequence). The chain is built from TRBV19 and TRBJ1-5, with a tentative D call TRBD1 (6 bases). This TCR was recovered from a woman aged 45-59 years who had recovered from COVID-19. Input material: PBMCs or T cells enriched from blood (not recorded which). The CDR3 sequence is CASSGTFGNQPQHF. The CDR3 nucleotides are TGTGCCAGTAGCGGGACATTCGGCAATCAGCCCCAGCATTTT.